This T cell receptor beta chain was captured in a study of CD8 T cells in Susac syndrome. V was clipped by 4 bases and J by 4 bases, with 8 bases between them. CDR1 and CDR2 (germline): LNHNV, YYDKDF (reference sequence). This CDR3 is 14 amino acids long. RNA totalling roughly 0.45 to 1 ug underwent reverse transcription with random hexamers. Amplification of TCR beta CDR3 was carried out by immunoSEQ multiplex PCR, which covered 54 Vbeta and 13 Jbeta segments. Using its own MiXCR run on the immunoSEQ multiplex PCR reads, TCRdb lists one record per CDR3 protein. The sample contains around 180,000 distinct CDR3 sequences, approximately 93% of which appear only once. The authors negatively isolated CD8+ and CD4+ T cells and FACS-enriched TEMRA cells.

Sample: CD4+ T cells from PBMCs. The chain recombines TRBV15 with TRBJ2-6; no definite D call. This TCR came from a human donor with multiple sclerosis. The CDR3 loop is CATSIDNGANVLTF. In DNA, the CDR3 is TGTGCCACCAGCATCGACAACGGGGCCAACGTCCTGACTTTC.